Listed here are 28 T cell receptor beta chains from one sample, sequenced in a study of blood T cell repertoires in COVID-19. Measured with immunoSEQ multiplex PCR; TCRdb has only the in-frame clones, and not every one. Of some 68,000 clones listed, about 80% were seen once; the top ten hold 28%. The sequencing input was peripheral blood. These receptors were obtained from a man between 70 and 80 years old with acute or convalescent COVID-19.

This chain uses TRBV28 with TRBJ1-2; 10 bases align to TRBD1. Germline-derived CDR1 and CDR2 are MDHEN and SYDVKM. V trimming: 6 bases; J trimming: 4 bases; junction bases outside the gene matches: 5. The CDR3 sequence is 14 residues long. The CDR3 DNA reads TGTGCCAGCAGAGAGACAGGGGGCGGCTATGGCTACACCTTC. This gives the protein CASRETGGGYGYTF.

The genes are TRBV2 and TRBJ1-2; 7 positions agree with TRBD1. CDR3 length equals 12 residues. The V and J ends lost 5 bases and 6 bases, in that order; junction bases with no gene match: 3. Germline V gene sequence: CDR1 SNHLY, CDR2 FYNNEI. This CDR3 is CASSRQGDGYTF. The CDR3 DNA follows: TGTGCCAGCAGTCGACAGGGAGATGGCTACACCTTC.

This clone has just one count. This chain connects TRBV6-5 to TRBJ2-1; D perhaps matches TRBD2 (6 bases). Germline CDR1 is MNHEY and CDR2 is SVGAGI. The CDR3 runs to 15 residues. The V end lost 2 bases, the J end lost 4 bases, and 12 bases lay between the germline ends. The CDR3 loop reads CASSYDGGKYNEQFF. The CDR3 DNA sequence: TGTGCCAGCAGTTACGATGGAGGGAAATACAATGAGCAGTTCTTC.

V usage is TRBV7-9 and J usage is TRBJ1-2; D might be TRBD1 (5 bases). Germline V lookup: CDR1 SEHNR, CDR2 FQNEAQ (reference sequence). V was pared by 5 bases and J by 4 bases, with 17 bases between. The length of the CDR3 is 15 residues. The CDR3 sequence is CASSVDGGPRYGYTF. CDR3 bases: TGTGCCAGCAGCGTAGACGGGGGACCCCGCTATGGCTACACCTTC.

This chain links TRBV20-1 with TRBJ2-1, with D perhaps assigned TRBD1 or TRBD2 (6 bases each). Germline V lookup: CDR1 DFQATT, CDR2 SNEGSKA (reference sequence). V gave up 3 bases and J gave up 3 bases, with 9 bases separating them. The CDR3 sequence is 13 residues long. CDR3: CSASGGLYNEQFF. CDR3 in DNA: TGCAGTGCTAGTGGGGGGCTCTACAATGAGCAGTTCTTC.

CDR3 in amino acids: CASNGGAYEQYF. In nucleotides, the CDR3 is TGTGCCAGCAACGGCGGAGCCTACGAGCAGTACTTC. This chain connects TRBV6-5 to TRBJ2-7; D call uncertain. Trimming shortened V by 7 bases and J by 2 bases, and 9 bases separated the two germline ends. The CDR3 has 12 residues. The germline CDR1 and CDR2 sequences are MNHEY and SVGAGI.

CDR3 protein: CASSTAEAYEQYF. The CDR3 DNA follows: TGTGCCAGTAGTACGGCAGAGGCCTACGAGCAGTACTTC. The V and J genes are TRBV19 and TRBJ2-7, with D hard to call. Germline V gene data show CDR1 as LNHDA and CDR2 as SQIVND (reference sequence). Trimming took 4 bases from V and 2 from J, leaving 9 bases between them. This CDR3 is 13 amino acids long.

The rearrangement joins TRBV29-1 to TRBJ2-4; the match to TRBD2 covers 9 bases. Germline-derived CDR1 and CDR2 are SQVTM and ANQGSEA. V lost 7 bases to trimming and J lost 3 bases; unmatched junction nucleotides: 1. This CDR3 has 12 residues. CDR3 amino acids: CSGGRDKNIQYF. The CDR3 nucleotides are TGCAGCGGCGGGAGGGACAAAAACATTCAGTACTTC.

The CDR3 DNA reads as TGTGCCAGCTCACCTCCGAATCACTTGGACAGGGTTTACGAGCAGTACTTC. This translates into CASSPPNHLDRVYEQYF. This sequence joins TRBV18 and TRBJ2-7; TRBD1 agrees at 8 bases. CDR1 and CDR2 (germline): KGHSH, LQKENI. The CDR3 has 17 residues. V lost 3 bases to trimming and J lost 4 bases; unmatched junction nucleotides: 14. Full variable domain (missing parts from reference TRBV18 and TRBJ2-7): NAGVMQNPRHLVRRRGQEARLRCSPMKGHSHVYWYRQLPEEGLKFMVYLQKENIIDESGMPKERFSAEFPKEGPSILRIQQVVRGDSAAYFCASSPPNHLDRVYEQYFGPGTRLTVT.

The chain couples TRBV21-1 to TRBJ2-7; the D call in the table, TRBD2, was not verified against the DNA. TRBV21-1 constitutes a pseudogene. This CDR3 contains 12 residues. The CDR3 sequence: CASSMSSYEQYF. The CDR3 bases are TGTGCCAGCAGCATGAGCTCCTACGAGCAGTACTTC.

V usage is TRBV30 and J usage is TRBJ1-2; 10 bases map to TRBD1. This CDR3 is built from 15 residues. CDR1 is GTSNPN, CDR2 SVGIG, per germline (reference sequence). Losses at the gene ends were 0 bases for V and 4 bases for J; bases not matched to a gene: 5. The CDR3 nucleotides read TGTGCCTGGAGTGTAACGAGACAGGGGGCCTATGGCTACACCTTC. Translating gives CAWSVTRQGAYGYTF.

The table lists this clone with a few counts. J is TRBJ1-1 and V is TRBV5-4; possible D gene TRBD1, 6 bases. Between the trimmed V and J ends, which lost 4 bases and 1 base, there was a span of 11 bases. The length of the CDR3 is 14 residues. Germline assignment: CDR1 SGHNT and CDR2 YYREEE (reference sequence). The CDR3 sequence is CASSPGHQNTEAFF. The CDR3 DNA reads TGTGCCAGCAGCCCGGGACACCAGAACACTGAAGCTTTCTTT.

This chain joins TRBV4-1 and TRBJ2-5, with TRBD1 as a possible D gene (5 bases). The CDR3 sequence is 13 residues long. Germline lookup yields CDR1 MGHRA and CDR2 YSYEKL. V lost 1 base, J lost 5 bases, and 8 bases lay in between. CDR3 protein: CASSQGHRETQYF. In nucleotides, the CDR3 is TGCGCCAGCAGCCAAGGTCACAGGGAGACCCAGTACTTC.

The chain employs TRBV7-2 and TRBJ1-5; the D is unclear. This CDR3 has 18 residues. Germline values: CDR1 SGHTA, CDR2 FQGNSA. The ends were cut back, 1 base at V and 0 bases at J, with 16 bases in the middle. This CDR3 reads CASSLGVEALFSNQPQHF. In DNA, the CDR3 is TGTGCCAGCAGCTTAGGAGTTGAGGCGTTATTTAGCAATCAGCCCCAGCATTTT.

The chain has TRBV18 and TRBJ2-2; no definite D call. The germline V gene encodes CDR1 KGHSH and CDR2 LQKENI. V was pared by 2 bases and J by 0 bases, with 4 bases between. This CDR3 is 14 amino acids long. The CDR3 here is CASSPTANTGELFF. For the CDR3, the DNA is TGTGCCAGCTCACCAACAGCGAACACCGGGGAGCTGTTTTTT.

This clone has just a few counts. Other nucleotide sequences in the sample specify the same CDR3. V usage is TRBV18 and J usage is TRBJ2-2, with a possible D match to TRBD1 (5 bases). Looked up from germline, CDR1 is KGHSH and CDR2 is LQKENI. The CDR3 has 15 amino acids. The V gene lost 0 bases and the J gene lost 2 bases, with 7 bases spanning the gap. CDR3: CASSPPRGNTGELFF. CDR3 nucleotide sequence: TGTGCCAGCTCACCACCAAGGGGTAACACCGGGGAGCTGTTTTTT.

V usage is TRBV25-1 and J usage is TRBJ1-1; the match to TRBD1 covers 8 bases. The ends lost 3 bases at V and 1 base at J; junction bases unmatched: 7. Germline CDR1 and CDR2: MGHDK and SYGVNS. The length of the CDR3 is 16 residues. DNA for the CDR3: TGTGCCAGCAGTGAGGGACAGGCCTGGCCGAACACTGAAGCTTTCTTT. Protein sequence: CASSEGQAWPNTEAFF. Looking up the rest from reference TRBV25-1 and TRBJ1-1 gives the full variable domain: EADIYQTPRYLVIGTGKKITLECSQTMGHDKMYWYQQDPGMELHLIHYSYGVNSTEKGDLSSESTVSRIRTEHFPLTLESARPSHTSQYLCASSEGQAWPNTEAFFGQGTRLTVV.

The chain uses TRBV6-5 and TRBJ2-5, with 9 bases matching TRBD1. Germline CDR1 MNHEY, CDR2 SVGAGI. The CDR3 loop spans 14 amino acids. Germline trimming cut 5 bases from V and 4 bases from J; bases unmatched to any gene: 5. CDR3 nucleotide sequence: TGTGCCAGCAGTCCGTGGACAGGGGTAGAGACCCAGTACTTC. This translates into CASSPWTGVETQYF.

In this sample, this clone turned up once. The chain combines TRBV2 with TRBJ1-1; weak D call: TRBD1 (5 bases). The CDR3 contains 14 residues. CDR1 is SNHLY, CDR2 FYNNEI, per germline. V lost 3 bases to trimming and J lost 0 bases, with 8 bases between them. The CDR3 nucleotides read TGTGCCAGCAGTGAGCTGACAGTGAACACTGAAGCTTTCTTT. The encoded protein is CASSELTVNTEAFF.

This clone was found a few times. The rearrangement uses TRBV27 and TRBJ1-2, with D hard to call. The CDR3 runs to 14 residues. CDR1 and CDR2 from the germline V gene are MNHEY and SMNVEV (reference sequence). Trimming took off 5 bases at V and 0 bases at J, with 10 bases between the two ends. DNA of the CDR3: TGTGCCAGCAGTCCCCTGGCAGCTAACTATGGCTACACCTTC. Translation gives CASSPLAANYGYTF.

The chain carries TRBV11-3 and TRBJ2-3; 9 nucleotides line up with TRBD2. CDR3 size: 15 residues. CDR1 is SGHNT and CDR2 is YENEEA in the germline V gene. With 3 bases clipped from V and 3 bases from J, the junction kept 4 bases outside the gene matches. CDR3 in amino acids: CASSLGGRATDTQYF. CDR3 sequence (DNA): TGTGCCAGCAGCTTGGGCGGGAGGGCTACAGATACGCAGTATTTT.

The rearrangement links TRBV30 to TRBJ2-7; 7 nucleotides match TRBD2. Germline V gene sequence: CDR1 GTSNPN, CDR2 SVGIG (reference sequence). Trimming removed 3 bases from V and 5 bases from J; junction bases left unmatched: 10. The length of the CDR3 is 14 residues. CDR3 sequence: CAWSGTVGGNEQYF. The CDR3 DNA follows: TGTGCCTGGAGCGGAACCGTGGGGGGGAACGAGCAGTACTTC.

The J gene is TRBJ1-2, the V gene TRBV7-9; 8 positions match TRBD1. This CDR3 region has 14 residues. Trimming cost V 5 bases and J 7 bases; bases outside gene matches: 9. CDR1 and CDR2 from the germline V gene are SEHNR and FQNEAQ (reference sequence). This CDR3 is CASSVGVTGAGYTF. CDR3 bases: TGTGCCAGCAGCGTAGGGGTGACAGGGGCTGGCTACACCTTC. The full variable domain, rest sourced from reference TRBV7-9 and TRBJ1-2, is DTGVSQNPRHKITKRGQNVTFRCDPISEHNRLYWYRQTLGQGPEFLTYFQNEAQLEKSRLLSDRFSAERPKGSFSTLEIQRTEQGDSAMYLCASSVGVTGAGYTFGSGTRLTVV.

The chain joins TRBV5-1 to TRBJ1-1, with TRBD1 as a possible D gene (6 bases). Germline V gives CDR1 SGHRS, CDR2 YFSETQ. V was clipped by 0 bases and J by 5 bases, with 11 bases between them. This CDR3 contains 14 residues. The CDR3 region is CASSLDPQGTEAFF. The CDR3 DNA follows: TGCGCCAGCAGCTTGGATCCCCAGGGGACTGAAGCTTTCTTT. The entire variable domain, with the rest obtained from reference TRBV5-1 and TRBJ1-1, is as follows: KAGVTQTPRYLIKTRGQQVTLSCSPISGHRSVSWYQQTPGQGLQFLFEYFSETQRNKGNFPGRFSGRQFSNSRSEMNVSTLELGDSALYLCASSLDPQGTEAFFGQGTRLTVV.

This clone showed up just a few times. The chain has TRBV25-1 and TRBJ2-2; D might be TRBD1 (5 bases). The V end was cut by 5 bases, the J end by 6 bases, with 13 bases between. This CDR3 is 14 amino acids long. In germline, CDR1 is MGHDK, CDR2 SYGVNS. The CDR3 sequence: CASSPSPGSGELFF. The DNA for the CDR3 is TGTGCCAGCAGTCCTTCGCCAGGGTCCGGGGAGCTGTTTTTT.

This chain connects TRBV6-7 to TRBJ1-1, with 7 bases that match TRBD1. TRBV6-7 is noted as an ORF with a role that remains uncertain. Trimming cost V 3 bases and J 3 bases; bases outside gene matches: 16. The CDR3 spans 18 residues. DNA for the CDR3: TGTGCCAGCAGTTATTCGACAGGGTTCCGATATGGGGACACTGAAGCTTTCTTT. Amino acids: CASSYSTGFRYGDTEAFF.

The chain carries TRBV19 and TRBJ1-2, with no clear D. The CDR3 has 14 amino acids. V lost 5 bases and J lost 4, with 14 bases in between. Germline CDR1 LNHDA, CDR2 SQIVND (reference sequence). The CDR3 DNA reads as TGTGCCAGTAGTCCTCTATCTTTATCCTATGGCTACACCTTC. Translation gives CASSPLSLSYGYTF.

The V gene is TRBV24-1, the J gene TRBJ2-1; 10 bases fit TRBD1. With V trimmed by 3 bases and J by 0 bases, 22 bases remained unmatched. From germline, CDR1 is KGHDR and CDR2 SFDVKD. CDR3 length: 23 amino acids. The CDR3 loop is CATSDRQGAQGDGRTDSYNEQFF. As DNA, the CDR3 is TGTGCCACCAGTGATCGACAGGGGGCGCAGGGGGATGGGCGGACCGACTCCTACAATGAGCAGTTCTTC.